The sequence of this T cell receptor beta chain was determined in a study of cytomegalovirus exposure and HLA in healthy donors. CDR3 length: 16 amino acids. The germline V gene has CDR1 SNHLY and CDR2 FYNNEI. Trimming cost V 11 bases and J 5 bases, with 24 bases left between them. 60 Vbeta and 13 Jbeta primers were used in PCR. Original processing methods: Per a later analysis, the number of unique TCR beta chains was about 80 million, of which around 10 million were shared. The method was immunoSEQ multiplex PCR; TCRdb's version includes in-frame clones alone and lacks a portion of them. V and J calls and clone size are copied from that table; D and trimming were computed from the DNA. There are some 160,000 clones in the sample; about 77% occur only once, and approximately 2.5% lies in the top ten.

Sequenced: PBMCs. This chain links TRBV2 with TRBJ2-2; D perhaps matches TRBD1 (6 bases). The TCR originated in a man aged 55 to 69 in good health and CMV-seronegative. The CDR3 sequence is CAASKTAGDVTGELFF. CDR3 in DNA: TGTGCCGCCAGCAAGACGGCAGGGGATGTGACCGGGGAGCTGTTTTTT.